This T cell receptor beta chain was captured by sequencing in a study of T-cell memory formation after mild COVID-19. Findings and caveats of the study: Balance between CD4 and CD8 was seen in clones contracting day 15 to 85, and a CD4+ lean was seen in later expanders.

TCRdb processed the 5' RACE reads anew with MiXCR; each CDR3 protein has one entry. The data hold 550,000 to 600,000 distinct CDR3 sequences, with roughly 17% observed a single time. The CDR3 loop spans 14 amino acids. After removal of 6 bases from V and 5 bases from J, the junction contained 8 bases not matched to a gene. A word on this clonotype: Its specificity is unknown.

This receptor was taken from an adult woman who had mild COVID-19 (a few samples of this study predate the infection). Cell type and time point are not known. The V call is TRBV12-3 or TRBV12-4, the J call TRBJ1-1; 8 bases line up with TRBD1. The sample was PBMCs or a T cell subset sorted from them (not recorded which). The CDR3, as DNA: TGTGCCAGCAGAATGACAGGGGCCGGTACTGAAGCTTTCTTT. This gives the protein CASRMTGAGTEAFF.